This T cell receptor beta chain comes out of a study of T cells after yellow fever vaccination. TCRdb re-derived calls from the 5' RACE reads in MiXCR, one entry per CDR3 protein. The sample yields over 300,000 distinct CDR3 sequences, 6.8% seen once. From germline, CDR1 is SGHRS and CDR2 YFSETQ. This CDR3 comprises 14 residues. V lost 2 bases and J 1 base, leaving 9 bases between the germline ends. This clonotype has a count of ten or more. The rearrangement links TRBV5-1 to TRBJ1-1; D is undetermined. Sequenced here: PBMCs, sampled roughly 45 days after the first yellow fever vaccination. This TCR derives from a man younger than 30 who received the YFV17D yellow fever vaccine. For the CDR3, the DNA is TGCGCCAGCAGCTTAAACGCGCGGAACACTGAAGCTTTCTTT. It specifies CASSLNARNTEAFF.